This TCR beta chain was observed in a study of circulating CD8 cells and anti-PD-1 response in melanoma (dated by TCRdb to the early 2020s). Context from the whole study: Patients received nivolumab intravenously at 3 mg/kg every 2 weeks. Of the roughly 13 patients in the melanoma cohort, seven received anti-PD-1 as first-line therapy and six had prior targeted therapy or immunotherapy. Patients with complete or partial responses were classified as responders, and patients with stable or progressive disease (RECIST v1.1) were classified as non-responders. The TCR repertoire analysis included around 11 melanoma patients, of whom 7 were non-responders and 4 were responders. In on-treatment samples, a biotinylated anti-human IgG4 antibody was used to detect PD-1. Study-level results and caveats: The DNEG repertoire had the highest diversity, the PD-1 and DPOS repertoires had similar and higher clonality, and the TIGIT repertoires had the lowest diversity. Both treatment-naive and previously treated patients were included in the cohort, and this mixing was noted by the authors as something that could influence results. Repertoires were largely private between subsets, with under 7.5% of TRB clonotypes shared at M1; sharing was highest between DPOS and TIGIT. Experiments were generally performed without replicates because of limited material. Tumor material was not accessible, so tumor reactivity was assessed by peptide assays on expanded sorted subsets instead. Only baseline and M1 samples from a small cohort with few responders were used in the published TCR repertoire comparisons.

The listed sequencing device is NextSeq 500. TCR libraries were prepared from approximately 15 ng of total RNA with the QIAseq Immune Repertoire RNA Library Kit, Human TCR Panel. TCR libraries were sequenced on an Illumina NextSeq with a Mid Output V2 kit, using asymmetric 261x41 paired-end reads. Every TCR library was diluted to 4 nM, then pooled, denatured and loaded at roughly 0.94 pM. On the authors' methods: TCR FASTQ files were processed in the QIAGEN GeneGlobe Data Analysis Center, with downstream analysis in R 3.5.2. Clonality was calculated as one minus the Shannon entropy normalized by the log of the number of unique productive sequences. For each subset, Fisher exact tests at 5% FDR were used to find TRA or TRB clonotypes whose abundance differed between baseline and M1. Differentially abundant clonotypes were categorized as emerging, expanding, contracting or non-expanding/contracting. Morisita's overlap index was used to measure how much repertoires overlapped between patients. TCRdb's own reprocessing of the public reads used fastp at Q25 and MiXCR and kept productive beta chains. Under each unique CDR3 protein, matching rows form one entry showing the most common genes and DNA. Clone size and V and J calls follow TCRdb, not the original study. Counted in this sample were roughly 1,100 distinct CDR3 sequences; about 7.6% of them appeared once. The ten biggest clones cover roughly 4.5% of the sample.

From its cysteine to its phenylalanine, the CDR3 spans 19 amino acids. CDR3 DNA is the only sequence kept; it has 57 bases, read in frame from the first base. V is trimmed back by 2 bases and J by 0 bases, and the junction contains 7 bases that no gene match accounts for. This clonotype is assessed as medium-sized (0.01 to 0.1%). Its antigen remains undetermined. No much larger clone is present one base from it, and per-base qualities are unavailable. Using a BD FACSAria II cell sorter, four subsets defined by PD-1 and/or TIGIT were sorted out of live CD3+CD8+TCRalphabeta+ cells. To characterize how relevant each subset is to anti-PD-1 therapy response, circulating CD8 T cells were sorted into four subsets based on PD-1 and TIGIT expression. For each sorted CD8 T-cell subset, both the TCR alpha and TCR beta chains were sequenced. Peripheral blood was collected before the first anti-PD-1 injection, after two injections and after four injections. Ficoll gradient centrifugation was used to isolate PBMCs immediately. Until use, PBMCs were stored frozen in liquid nitrogen in RPMI containing roughly 20% FCS and approximately 10% DMSO. After thawing, PBMCs were stained with a viability dye plus antibodies against CD3, CD8alpha, TCRalphabeta, PD-1 and TIGIT. Total RNA was extracted with the RNeasy Kit, and every sample reached a RIN above 7.

The chain employs TRBV6-7 and TRBJ2-1; 13 junctional bases match TRBD2. TRBV6-7 is marked as an open reading frame, function uncertain. This clonotype originated in a human donor with melanoma. Here the sequenced sample was CD8+ T cells from PBMCs, taken at baseline or after one month of anti-PD-1 therapy (not recorded which). The CDR3 has the sequence CASSYQGLAGPSSYNEQFF. The DNA sequence is given as TGTGCCAGCAGTTACCAGGGACTAGCGGGGCCGAGCTCCTACAATGAGCAGTTCTTC.